This entry is about one T cell receptor (beta chain). Antigen: not known. This specimen comes from a study of T cell responses to AZD1222 COVID-19 vaccine. Sequencing was performed with immunoSEQ multiplex PCR; in TCRdb, only in-frame clones are kept and a portion is missing. Of some 170,000 clones in the sample, 85% to 95% were seen once. Notes on the study in general: It should be noted that donors were predominantly white British and more often female, and clonal diversity was possibly underestimated.

The CDR3 covers 11 residues. Germline loops: CDR1 LNHDA, CDR2 SQIVND (reference sequence). V was trimmed by 7 bases and J by 7 bases, leaving 8 bases between them. The starting material was peripheral blood, obtained 28 days after the second AZD1222 dose. This clonotype was sampled from an adult who received the AZD1222 COVID-19 vaccine. This chain connects TRBV19 to TRBJ2-1; D not resolved. CDR3 amino acids: CASKLRNEQFF. CDR3 bases: TGTGCCAGTAAACTCCGGAATGAGCAGTTCTTC.